This T cell receptor beta chain was recovered during a study of shared clonotypes between healthy human individuals. Study-wide context: A donor's plate count was three for CD4 naive and three for CD4 memory; CD8 naive had two and CD8 memory one. Overall study results and limits: Estimated richness values were generally larger in naive subsets than in memory subsets.

In regard to this clone: Its antigen remains unidentified.

Researchers divided each subset's genomic DNA evenly across several immunoSEQ plates. Libraries were prepared by immunoSEQ multiplex PCR; TCRdb keeps only in-frame clonotypes and omits some of them. Of about 2.1 million clones in the sample, 90% to 95% are singletons; the top ten hold 1.5% to 2%. The CDR3 has 15 amino acids. Trimming shortened V by 4 bases and J by 0 bases, and 12 bases separated the two germline ends. Germline V CDR1 and CDR2: MGHRA, YSYEKL. Naive-designated CD8 cells lacked CD45RO, were positively enriched for CCR7, and omitted terminally differentiated effector memory CD45RA+ cells.

The TCR sequence derives from a man younger than 35 in good health. Some clones in this sample may be carry-over from other donors' samples. The chain carries TRBV4-1 and TRBJ2-5; unclear D gene. The sample consisted of naive CD8+ T cells from PBMCs. CDR3 loop: CASSPNYGYQETQYF. CDR3 in DNA: TGCGCCAGCAGCCCTAACTACGGGTACCAAGAGACCCAGTACTTC.